This T cell receptor beta chain is from a study of CD8 T cells in Susac syndrome. Reverse transcription of roughly 0.45 to 1 ug RNA was performed with random hexamers. A multiplex approach, immunoSEQ multiplex PCR, amplified TCR beta CDR3 across 54 Vbeta and 13 Jbeta. TCRdb reprocessed the immunoSEQ multiplex PCR reads with MiXCR, giving one entry per CDR3 protein. The sample includes about 300,000 distinct CDR3 sequences, 65% to 90% of them seen just once. Trimming shortened V by 5 bases and J by 5 bases, and 11 bases separated the two germline ends. CDR3 length: 13 residues. Germline V CDR1 and CDR2: MDHEN, SYDVKM.

Sequenced material: CD8+ T cells from PBMCs. This TCR was sampled from a human donor with multiple sclerosis. The genes are TRBV28 and TRBJ2-3; D remains ambiguous. CDR3 coding DNA: TGTGCCAGCAGTCGATACCTGGTAGATACGCAGTATTTT. This codes for CASSRYLVDTQYF.